Below, 14 T cell receptor beta chains from the same sample are listed, as sequenced in a study of T cells in Graves' hyperthyroidism and ophthalmopathy. From RNA transcripts, TCR beta CDR3 regions were amplified. The TCR CDR3 was amplified in a first-round RT-PCR using the HTBI primer set. TCRdb passed the multiplex PCR reads through MiXCR, listing each CDR3 protein once. The top ten clones hold about 10% of a sample with approximately 400,000 distinct CDR3 sequences, approximately 14% of them seen once. Input material: blood. Receptor source: a woman aged 55-69 years with Graves' hyperthyroidism.

This clonotype was recorded at least ten times. The chain joins TRBV5-1 to TRBJ1-3; 7 bases match TRBD1. V trimming: 0 bases; J trimming: 0 bases; junction bases outside the gene matches: 0. Germline V gives CDR1 SGHRS, CDR2 YFSETQ. This CDR3 region has 15 residues. CDR3 in amino acids: CASSLEGASGNTIYF. Here the CDR3 DNA reads TGCGCCAGCAGCTTGGAGGGGGCCTCTGGAAACACCATATATTTT.

This clonotype was recorded many times. The chain couples TRBV6-6 to TRBJ1-3; D is ambiguous. This CDR3 spans 15 amino acids. V lost 0 bases and J lost 0, with 6 bases in between. Per the germline V gene, CDR1 is MNHNY and CDR2 is SVGAGI (reference sequence). The CDR3 is CASSYSPRSGNTIYF. Written as DNA, the CDR3 is TGTGCCAGCAGTTACTCGCCCCGCTCTGGAAACACCATATATTTT.

This clonotype was counted ten times or more. The CDR3 nucleotides read TGTGCCATCAGTACGACAGTTAACTATGGCTACACCTTC. It yields the protein CAISTTVNYGYTF. The chain has TRBV10-3 and TRBJ1-2; a possible D gene is TRBD1 (5 bases). Germline CDR1 is ENHRY and CDR2 is SYGVKD. Trimming stripped 5 bases from V and 1 base from J, with 8 bases between. The CDR3 is made up of 13 amino acids.

The chain is built from TRBV4-1 and TRBJ2-3; no clear D gene. Trimming took off 1 base at V and 1 base at J, with 9 bases between the two ends. The length of the CDR3 is 15 residues. Looked up from germline, CDR1 is MGHRA and CDR2 is YSYEKL. CDR3 sequence: CASSQGDLGTDTQYF. The CDR3 DNA follows: TGCGCCAGCAGCCAAGGGGATCTTGGCACAGATACGCAGTATTTT.

Concerning this clonotype: Given a much more abundant clone one base away, this may be a read error. This CDR3 is missing its conserved last phenylalanine or tryptophan, likely due to a read error. The J gene is TRBJ1-5, the V gene TRBV27; 7 bases are shared with TRBD1. This CDR3 is built from 17 residues. Germline trimming cut 0 bases from V and 3 bases from J; bases unmatched to any gene: 8. Germline lookup yields CDR1 MNHEY and CDR2 SMNVEV (reference sequence). CDR3 residues: CASSLSSGTVYNQPQHL. The CDR3 DNA follows: TGTGCCAGCAGTTTATCGAGTGGGACAGTCTACAATCAGCCCCAGCATCTT.

Only a few counts were recorded for this clonotype. The chain combines TRBV20-1 with TRBJ2-7; 7 bases align to TRBD1. V shed 1 base, J shed 2 bases, and the junction held 5 bases outside the gene matches. This CDR3 has 14 amino acids. In germline, CDR1 is DFQATT, CDR2 SNEGSKA (reference sequence). The DNA for the CDR3 is TGCAGTGCTAGAGTGACAGGGAAACCCTACGAGCAGTACTTC. Encoded protein: CSARVTGKPYEQYF.

This clonotype was seen many times. This chain links TRBV27 with TRBJ2-7; D is undetermined. Germline CDR1 is MNHEY and CDR2 is SMNVEV (reference sequence). The V and J ends lost 8 bases and 2 bases respectively, with 10 bases between them. The CDR3 is 12 residues long. The CDR3 here is CASQGRPYEQYF. In DNA form, the CDR3 reads TGTGCCAGCCAAGGGCGACCCTACGAGCAGTACTTC.

Here the CDR3 reads CASSFRGGFRTDTQYF. The CDR3 coding sequence is TGTGCCAGCAGTTTCAGAGGGGGGTTTAGGACAGATACGCAGTATTTT. The V call is TRBV27, the J call TRBJ2-3; D is tentatively TRBD1 or TRBD2 (6 bases each). The germline V gene encodes CDR1 MNHEY and CDR2 SMNVEV (reference sequence). V was clipped by 3 bases and J by 3 bases, with 16 bases between them. The CDR3 runs to 16 residues.

Many counts were recorded for this clonotype. The chain carries TRBV6-1 and TRBJ1-5; D gene unclear. The V end lost 7 bases, the J end lost 2 bases, and 21 bases lay between the germline ends. The CDR3 consists of 17 residues. Germline V gene data show CDR1 as MNHNS and CDR2 as SASEGT. The CDR3 loop reads CASTLVEGRPGNQPQHF. In nucleotides, the CDR3 is TGTGCCAGCACGTTGGTGGAAGGGAGGCCGGGCAATCAGCCCCAGCATTTT.

This clonotype appeared many times. The rearrangement joins TRBV18 to TRBJ2-5; D is unresolved. Germline V CDR1 and CDR2: KGHSH, LQKENI. The CDR3 sequence is 14 residues long. With 3 bases removed from V and 8 bases from J, the gap between germline ends came to 16 bases. For the CDR3, the DNA is TGTGCCAGCTCACCTTGGGAAAGAGCCCAAACCCAGTACTTC. This translates into CASSPWERAQTQYF.

This clonotype was found a few times. V usage is TRBV5-1 and J usage is TRBJ2-3; TRBD2 matches 11 bases. Germline V gene data show CDR1 as SGHRS and CDR2 as YFSETQ. This CDR3 region has 20 residues. Losses at the gene ends were 5 bases for V and 0 bases for J; bases not matched to a gene: 17. CDR3 sequence: CASRALTSGTTLTSTDTQYF. Written as DNA, the CDR3 is TGCGCCAGCAGGGCCCTGACTAGCGGGACTACACTCACTAGCACAGATACGCAGTATTTT.

Turning to this clonotype: Sequence at one end of the junction differs from germline and may be a read error. The genes are TRBV12-3 or TRBV12-4 and TRBJ2-5; TRBD1 matches 10 bases. The CDR3 totals 15 residues. This CDR3 is CASSSSRTGGEAQYF. As DNA, the CDR3 is TGTGCCAGCAGTTCCTCGAGGACAGGGGGAGAGGCCCAGTACTTC.

This clonotype was detected ten times or more. The chain carries TRBV2 and TRBJ1-1; 8 nucleotides line up with TRBD1. This CDR3 has 11 residues. The germline V gene has CDR1 SNHLY and CDR2 FYNNEI. The V and J ends lost 6 bases and 12 bases, in that order; junction bases with no gene match: 6. The CDR3 nucleotides read TGTGCCAGCAGCGAGGACAGGGTCCCTTTCTTT. This sequence encodes CASSEDRVPFF. The whole variable domain, remainder taken from reference TRBV2 and TRBJ1-1, is EPEVTQTPSHQVTQMGQEVILRCVPISNHLYFYWYRQILGQKVEFLVSFYNNEISEKSEIFDDQFSVERPDGSNFTLKIRSTKLEDSAMYFCASSEDRVPFFGQGTRLTVV.

This clonotype came up a few times. The CDR3 bases are TGTGCCAGCAGTTCCCCCTCGGACCCTAATGAAAAACTGTTTTTT. The encoded protein is CASSSPSDPNEKLFF. The chain uses TRBV28 and TRBJ1-4; D ambiguous. The CDR3 extends over 15 amino acids. Trimming took 4 bases from V and 3 from J, leaving 12 bases between them. Germline V CDR1 and CDR2: MDHEN, SYDVKM.